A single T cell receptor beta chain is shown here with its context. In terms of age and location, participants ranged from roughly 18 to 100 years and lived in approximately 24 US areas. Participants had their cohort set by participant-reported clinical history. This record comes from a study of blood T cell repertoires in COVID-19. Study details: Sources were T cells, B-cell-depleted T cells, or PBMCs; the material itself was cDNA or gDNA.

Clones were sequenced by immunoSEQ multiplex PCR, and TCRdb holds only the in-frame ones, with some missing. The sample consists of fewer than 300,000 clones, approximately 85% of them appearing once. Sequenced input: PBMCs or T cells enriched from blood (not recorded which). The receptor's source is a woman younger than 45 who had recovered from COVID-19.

CDR3 in amino acids: CATSLGRQNTEAFF. CDR3 nucleotides: TGTGCCACCTCCCTAGGGAGACAGAACACTGAAGCTTTCTTT. This chain uses TRBV2 with TRBJ1-1; D remains ambiguous. Germline V gene data show CDR1 as SNHLY and CDR2 as FYNNEI. This CDR3 region has 14 residues. Trimming left V 10 bases short and J 1 base short, with 16 bases between.